This TCR beta chain was retrieved from a study of cytotoxic CD8 clonotypes in ibrutinib-treated CLL. Data came from immunoSEQ multiplex PCR; TCRdb stores just in-frame clones and leaves some out. The profile shows some 300,000 clones, around four fifths of them singletons. Study-level findings and limits: Private clonotypes, not public ones, expanded at ibrutinib response. There were differences in sampling times between sustained-remission and progressing patients.

On this clone: The antigen is unknown. The sample carries other DNA sequences with the same CDR3.

The CDR3 length is 12 residues. Germline lookup yields CDR1 SGDLS and CDR2 YYNGEE. V lost 0 bases and J lost 4, with 4 bases in between. The genes are TRBV9 and TRBJ1-2; D not certain. Sequenced here: PBMCs, sampled before ibrutinib treatment. This TCR came from a human donor with chronic lymphocytic leukemia. The CDR3 spells CASSVGSYGYTF. The CDR3 DNA sequence: TGTGCCAGCAGCGTAGGATCCTATGGCTACACCTTC.